This T cell receptor (beta chain) appears in the sequencing data of a study of regulatory T cells in long-lasting Graves disease. Time point here: newly diagnosed GD, antithyroid drugs for less than 3 months. Isolated PBMC RNA provided the starting material for the TCR library. Broader study findings: Persistent Graves' patients showed less TCR diversity than newly diagnosed patients showed.

This clonotype was recorded at least ten times. Its antigen remains unidentified. The CDR3 does not end in the conserved phenylalanine or tryptophan, so this is likely a read error. The DNA is omitted, as the CDR3 cannot be located on it reliably, and the CDR3 follows TCRdb's listing. The CDR3 comprises 12 residues, both ends counted. CDR1 is SNHLY and CDR2 is FYNNEI in the germline V gene. Sequencing libraries for TCR beta were prepared with iRepertoire HTBI primers and Arm-PCR of CDR3 regions. TCRdb recomputed calls from the multiplex PCR reads with MiXCR, one row per CDR3 protein. Seen here are roughly 560,000 distinct CDR3 sequences, about 15% observed once, and the top ten hold roughly 25%. This sample was also put to use in a study of T cells in Graves' hyperthyroidism and ophthalmopathy. That source reports: Ophthalmopathy stood apart from stable hyperthyroidism in a 13 V-J model.

The sequence derives from a woman aged 35-65 years with Graves disease. The chain carries TRBV2 and TRBJ2-7; the table's D call of TRBD1 was not tested on the DNA. Material: peripheral blood mononuclear cells (PBMCs), obtained at new diagnosis, from a patient treated with antithyroid drugs. The CDR3 protein is CASSERDRGTIL.